This TCR beta chain was captured by sequencing in a study of OX40 agonist ivuxolimab in advanced cancers. Study context: Patients received intravenous ivuxolimab every 2 weeks at 0.01 to 10 mg/kg. Whole-study findings and limits: Clonal expansion from baseline to week 6 occurred in both CD4+ and CD8+ T cells. Several nonresponders also turned out to have low normalized T-cell clonal expansion.

The method was immunoSEQ multiplex PCR; TCRdb's version includes in-frame clones alone and lacks a portion of them. The sample has 76,000 or so clones; roughly 88% are singletons. V was trimmed by 6 bases and J by 2 bases, leaving 11 bases between them. Germline loops: CDR1 MNHNY, CDR2 SVGAGI (reference sequence). CDR3 length equals 14 residues. This clone was seen a single time. Its target is unknown. The clonotype comes from an adult with an advanced solid tumor such as melanoma, head and neck, liver or kidney cancer. This chain links TRBV6-6 with TRBJ2-1; D unclear. Specimen: CD4+ or CD8+ T cells sorted from blood, collected in a trial of the OX40 agonist ivuxolimab. CDR3 nucleotide sequence: TGTGCCAGCAGCTTCGGTGGCACCTACAATGAGCAGTTCTTC. This encodes CASSFGGTYNEQFF.